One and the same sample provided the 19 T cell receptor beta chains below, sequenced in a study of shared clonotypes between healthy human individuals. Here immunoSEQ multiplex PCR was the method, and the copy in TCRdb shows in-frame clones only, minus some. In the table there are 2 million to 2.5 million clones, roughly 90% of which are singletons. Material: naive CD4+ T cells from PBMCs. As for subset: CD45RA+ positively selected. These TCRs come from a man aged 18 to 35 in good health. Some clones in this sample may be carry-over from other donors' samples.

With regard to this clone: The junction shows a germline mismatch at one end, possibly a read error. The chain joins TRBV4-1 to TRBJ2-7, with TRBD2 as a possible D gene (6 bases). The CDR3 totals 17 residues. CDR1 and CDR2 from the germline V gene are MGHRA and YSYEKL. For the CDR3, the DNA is TGCGCCAGCAGTCAAGATAAGTTCGGATTGAGCGGGCGGGAGCAGTACTTC. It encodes CASSQDKFGLSGREQYF.

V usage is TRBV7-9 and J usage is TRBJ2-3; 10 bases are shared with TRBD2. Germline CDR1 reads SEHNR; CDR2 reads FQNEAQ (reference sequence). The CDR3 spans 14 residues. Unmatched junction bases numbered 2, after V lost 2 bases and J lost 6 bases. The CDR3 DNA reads TGTGCCAGCAGCTTACCGGGACTAGCGGATACGCAGTATTTT. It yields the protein CASSLPGLADTQYF.

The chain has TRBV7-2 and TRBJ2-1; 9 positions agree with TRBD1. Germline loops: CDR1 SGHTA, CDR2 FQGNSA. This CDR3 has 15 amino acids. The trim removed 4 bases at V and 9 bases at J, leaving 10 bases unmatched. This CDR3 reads CASSSQGQGPGEQFF. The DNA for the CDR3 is TGTGCCAGCAGCTCCCAGGGACAGGGACCCGGTGAGCAGTTCTTC.

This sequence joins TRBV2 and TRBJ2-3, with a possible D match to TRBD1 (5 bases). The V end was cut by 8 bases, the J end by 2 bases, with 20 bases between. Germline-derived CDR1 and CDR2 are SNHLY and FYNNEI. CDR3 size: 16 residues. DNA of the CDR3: TGTGCCAGCTGGTTGTGGGGCGTGGAAGACACAGATACGCAGTATTTT. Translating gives CASWLWGVEDTDTQYF. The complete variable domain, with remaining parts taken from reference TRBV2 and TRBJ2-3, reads EPEVTQTPSHQVTQMGQEVILRCVPISNHLYFYWYRQILGQKVEFLVSFYNNEISEKSEIFDDQFSVERPDGSNFTLKIRSTKLEDSAMYFCASWLWGVEDTDTQYFGPGTRLTVL.

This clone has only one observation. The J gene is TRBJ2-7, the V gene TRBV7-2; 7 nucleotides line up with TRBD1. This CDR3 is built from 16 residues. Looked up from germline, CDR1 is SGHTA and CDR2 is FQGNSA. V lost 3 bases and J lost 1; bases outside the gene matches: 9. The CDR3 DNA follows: TGTGCCAGCAGCTTCTACGGGACAGTCCTTTCCTACGAGCAGTACTTC. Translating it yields CASSFYGTVLSYEQYF.

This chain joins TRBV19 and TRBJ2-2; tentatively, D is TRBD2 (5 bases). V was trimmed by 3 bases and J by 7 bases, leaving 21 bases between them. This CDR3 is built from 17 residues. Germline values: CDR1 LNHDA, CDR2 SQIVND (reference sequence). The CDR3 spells CASSIPGRGGRIGELFF. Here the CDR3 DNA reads TGTGCCAGTAGTATTCCGGGCCGGGGTGGAAGGATCGGGGAGCTGTTTTTT.

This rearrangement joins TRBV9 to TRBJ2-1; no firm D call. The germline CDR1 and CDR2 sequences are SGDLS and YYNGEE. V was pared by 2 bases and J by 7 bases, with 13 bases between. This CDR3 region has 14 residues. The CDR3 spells CASSVWAQPNEQFF. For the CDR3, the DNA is TGTGCCAGCAGCGTGTGGGCCCAGCCTAATGAGCAGTTCTTC.

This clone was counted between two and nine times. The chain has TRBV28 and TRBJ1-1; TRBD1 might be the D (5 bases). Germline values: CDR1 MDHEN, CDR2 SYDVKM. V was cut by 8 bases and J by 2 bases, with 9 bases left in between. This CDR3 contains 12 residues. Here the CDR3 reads CASGGTNTEAFF. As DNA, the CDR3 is TGTGCCAGCGGAGGGACCAACACTGAAGCTTTCTTT.

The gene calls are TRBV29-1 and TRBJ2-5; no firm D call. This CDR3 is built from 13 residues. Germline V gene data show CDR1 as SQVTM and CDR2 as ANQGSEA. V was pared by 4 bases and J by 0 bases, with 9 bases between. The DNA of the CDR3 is TGCAGCGTTGGGGCGTTGTACCAAGAGACCCAGTACTTC. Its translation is CSVGALYQETQYF.

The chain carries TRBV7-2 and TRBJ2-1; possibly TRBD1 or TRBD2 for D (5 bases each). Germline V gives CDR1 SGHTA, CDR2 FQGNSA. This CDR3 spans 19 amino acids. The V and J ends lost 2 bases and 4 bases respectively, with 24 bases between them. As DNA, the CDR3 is TGTGCCAGCAGCTTAATGGGGGATGACTGGGCTGGACAATACAATGAGCAGTTCTTC. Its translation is CASSLMGDDWAGQYNEQFF.

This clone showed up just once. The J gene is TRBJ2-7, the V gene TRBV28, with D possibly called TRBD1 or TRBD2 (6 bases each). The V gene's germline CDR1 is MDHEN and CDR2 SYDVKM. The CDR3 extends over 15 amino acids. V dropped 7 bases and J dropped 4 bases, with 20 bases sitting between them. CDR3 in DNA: TGTGCCAGCACCCCCGGGGGCAGGGAGTGGTACGAGCAGTACTTC. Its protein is CASTPGGREWYEQYF.

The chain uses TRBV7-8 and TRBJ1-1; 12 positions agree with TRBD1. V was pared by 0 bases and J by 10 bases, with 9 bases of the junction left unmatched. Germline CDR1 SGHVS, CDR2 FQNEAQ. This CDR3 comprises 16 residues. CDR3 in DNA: TGTGCCAGCAGCTTAGCGCCAGGGGACAGGGGGCGAGGAGCTTTCTTT. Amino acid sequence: CASSLAPGDRGRGAFF.

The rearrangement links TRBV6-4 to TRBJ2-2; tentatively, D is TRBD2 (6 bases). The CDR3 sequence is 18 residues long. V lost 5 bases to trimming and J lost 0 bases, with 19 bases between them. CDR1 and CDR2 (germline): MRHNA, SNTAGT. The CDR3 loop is CASSPKPPGLANTGELFF. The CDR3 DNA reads TGTGCCAGCAGTCCCAAGCCCCCGGGACTTGCGAACACCGGGGAGCTGTTTTTT.

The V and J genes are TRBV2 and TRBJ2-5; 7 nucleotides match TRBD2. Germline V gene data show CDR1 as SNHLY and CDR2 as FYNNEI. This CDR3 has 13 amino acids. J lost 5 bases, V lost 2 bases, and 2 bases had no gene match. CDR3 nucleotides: TGTGCCAGCAGTGAAAACGGGAGGGAGACCCAGTACTTC. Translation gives CASSENGRETQYF.

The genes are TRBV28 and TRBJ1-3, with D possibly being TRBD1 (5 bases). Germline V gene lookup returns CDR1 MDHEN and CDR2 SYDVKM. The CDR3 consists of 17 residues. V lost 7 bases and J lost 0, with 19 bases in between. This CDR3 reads CASTVADNAISGNTIYF. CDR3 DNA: TGTGCCAGCACCGTAGCGGACAACGCCATCTCTGGAAACACCATATATTTT.

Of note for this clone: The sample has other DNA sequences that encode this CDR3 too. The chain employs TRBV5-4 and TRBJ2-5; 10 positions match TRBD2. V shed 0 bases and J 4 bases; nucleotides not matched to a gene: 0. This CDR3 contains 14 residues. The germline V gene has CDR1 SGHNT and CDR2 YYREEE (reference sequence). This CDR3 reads CASSLGLAGETQYF. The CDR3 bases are TGTGCCAGCAGCTTGGGACTAGCGGGAGAGACCCAGTACTTC.

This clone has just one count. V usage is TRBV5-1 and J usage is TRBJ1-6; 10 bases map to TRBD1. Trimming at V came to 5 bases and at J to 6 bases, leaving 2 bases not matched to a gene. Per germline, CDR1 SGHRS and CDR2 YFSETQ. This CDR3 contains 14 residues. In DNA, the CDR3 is TGCGCCAGCAGTGGGGACAGGGGTAATTCACCCCTCCACTTT. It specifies CASSGDRGNSPLHF.

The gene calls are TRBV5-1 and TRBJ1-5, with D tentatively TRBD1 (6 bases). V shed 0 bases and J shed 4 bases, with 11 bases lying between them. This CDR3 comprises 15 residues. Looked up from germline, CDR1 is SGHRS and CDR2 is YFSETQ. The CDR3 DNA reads TGCGCCAGCAGCTTGGAGGGGGGACCAAATCAGCCCCAGCATTTT. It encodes CASSLEGGPNQPQHF.

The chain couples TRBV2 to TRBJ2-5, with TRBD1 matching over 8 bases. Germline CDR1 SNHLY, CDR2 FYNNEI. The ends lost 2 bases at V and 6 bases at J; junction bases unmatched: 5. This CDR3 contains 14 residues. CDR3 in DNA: TGTGCCAGCAGTGAACGGACAGGGAGGCAGACCCAGTACTTC. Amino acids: CASSERTGRQTQYF.